This T cell receptor beta chain derives from a study of blood T cell repertoires in COVID-19. Across the study: PBMCs, B-cell-depleted T cells, or T cells were the source of the cDNA or gDNA that made up the material.

Per the study methods: Estimates of nucleated cell counts were drawn from the amplification of reference gene primers. Clones were sequenced by immunoSEQ multiplex PCR, and TCRdb holds only the in-frame ones, with some missing. The D gene and trimming were derived from the DNA, and the V and J assignments and clone size from that table. This table holds about 230,000 clones, around 83% found once. CDR1 LGHNA and CDR2 YNFKEQ come from the germline V gene. The V segment lost 4 bases and the J segment 0 bases; nucleotides outside the gene matches: 0. The CDR3 contains 14 residues. The receptor comes from a man aged 40-55 years with active or convalescent COVID-19. The sample consisted of peripheral blood. The rearrangement links TRBV4-2 to TRBJ2-1, with TRBD1 matching 7 bases. CDR3 loop: CASSRDSSYNEQFF. The CDR3 DNA reads as TGTGCCAGCAGCCGGGACAGCTCCTACAATGAGCAGTTCTTC.